A single sample gave rise to the 26 T cell receptor beta chains below, sequenced in a study of human T cells and chemical hapten exposure. From the RACE reads, TCRdb called clonotypes with MiXCR, one entry per CDR3 protein. The sample shows fewer than 100,000 distinct CDR3 sequences, around 10% of them seen only once. Sample time point: patch test 2, 6 weeks after DPC sensitization. Treatment of the sample: therapeutic diphenylcyclopropenone sensitization with weekly scalp DPC. The material sequenced was whole blood, taken in connection with sensitization to the hapten diphenylcyclopropenone (DPC). These receptors all come from a man between 18 and 29 years old with alopecia areata. Some clones in this sample may be carry-over from other donors' samples.

A remark on this clonotype: With a much larger clone just one base away, this may be a read error. The J gene is TRBJ1-2, the V gene TRBV20-1; D gene unclear. This CDR3 is built from 10 residues. Per the germline V gene, CDR1 is DFQATT and CDR2 is SNEGSKA (reference sequence). V was clipped by 6 bases and J by 0 bases, with 2 bases between them. The CDR3 region is CSAPNYGYTF. The CDR3 DNA reads TGCAGTGCCCCTAACTATGGCTACACCTTC.

The chain carries TRBV12-3 or TRBV12-4 and TRBJ1-1, with a possible D match to TRBD1 (5 bases). The CDR3 extends over 15 amino acids. V was cut by 1 base and J by 5 bases, with 14 bases left in between. The CDR3 spells CASSLVAGKGTEAFF. As DNA, the CDR3 is TGTGCCAGCAGTTTAGTAGCAGGGAAGGGGACTGAAGCTTTCTTT.

This clonotype has a handful of counts. This chain links TRBV12-5 with TRBJ2-3, with no clear D. The V end lost 1 base, the J end lost 2 bases, and 10 bases lay between the germline ends. Germline assignment: CDR1 LGHNT and CDR2 FRNRAP. The CDR3 totals 15 residues. DNA of the CDR3: TGTGCTAGTGGTTTGGCGGCAGGCCACACAGATACGCAGTATTTT. It encodes CASGLAAGHTDTQYF.

The chain recombines TRBV20-1 with TRBJ1-1; 9 nucleotides line up with TRBD1. V was pared by 5 bases and J by 1 base, with 14 bases of the junction left unmatched. Germline CDR1 is DFQATT and CDR2 is SNEGSKA (reference sequence). CDR3 length: 17 residues. The CDR3 protein is CSADAGTGYSPNTEAFF. In DNA, the CDR3 is TGCAGTGCTGACGCCGGGACAGGGTATTCCCCGAACACTGAAGCTTTCTTT.

This clonotype appeared many times. V and J are TRBV4-3 and TRBJ2-6; no reliable D call. CDR3 length: 15 amino acids. Germline V gives CDR1 LGHNA, CDR2 YSLEER. V lost 1 base and J lost 6, with 10 bases in between. The CDR3 DNA follows: TGCGCCAGCAGCCAAGGGGATAGAGAGGCCAACGTCCTGACTTTC. Residues: CASSQGDREANVLTF.

This clonotype was seen ten or more times. The chain employs TRBV28 and TRBJ1-2; D uncertain. The germline V and J ends were trimmed by 10 bases and 8 bases, with 14 bases remaining between them. The CDR3 is 11 amino acids. CDR1 is MDHEN, CDR2 SYDVKM, per germline. The CDR3 reads CATSFRGGYTF. The CDR3 nucleotides read TGTGCCACCTCATTTCGAGGGGGCTACACCTTC.

There are a few counts of this clonotype. This chain links TRBV10-3 with TRBJ1-6; tentatively, D is TRBD1 (6 bases). Germline V CDR1 and CDR2: ENHRY, SYGVKD. Trimming removed 3 bases from V and 16 bases from J, with 13 bases in between. This CDR3 comprises 12 residues. The CDR3 coding sequence is TGTGCCATCAGTGAAGGACAGAGGACGCTCCACTTT. Amino acid sequence: CAISEGQRTLHF.

The chain combines TRBV7-6 with TRBJ2-1; either TRBD1 or TRBD2 may fit D (5 bases each). Trimming removed 1 base at V and 12 bases at J, with 22 bases between. The CDR3 runs to 16 residues. Germline V lookup: CDR1 SGHVS, CDR2 FNYEAQ. The CDR3, as DNA: TGTGCCAGCAGCTTAGAAGGGACGCCACGGGGCCATGGGCAGTTCTTC. Translating gives CASSLEGTPRGHGQFF.

Comments on this clonotype: The junction departs from the called germline gene at one end, perhaps through a read error. The chain employs TRBV7-2 and TRBJ2-1, with TRBD1 identical over 8 bases. The CDR3 is 13 residues long. Germline CDR1 reads SGHTA; CDR2 reads FQGNSA. As DNA, the CDR3 is TGTGCCAGCAGCTCGAACCCGACAGGGGTAGGGTCCTTC. It codes for CASSSNPTGVGSF.

About this clonotype itself: Being one base from a much bigger clone, this may be a read error. The V and J genes are TRBV6-6 and TRBJ2-3; D may be TRBD2 (5 bases). CDR1 is MNHNY, CDR2 SVGAGI, per germline (reference sequence). Trimming left V 5 bases short and J 7 bases short, with 16 bases between. This CDR3 has 14 residues. CDR3 sequence: CASSNASSKYTQYF. Here the CDR3 DNA reads TGTGCCAGCAGTAACGCCTCTAGCAAATATACGCAGTATTTT.

This clonotype was picked up many times. The chain combines TRBV7-6 with TRBJ2-2; D remains unclear. The CDR3 is 15 residues long. V was trimmed by 5 bases and J by 1 base, leaving 11 bases between them. CDR1 and CDR2 from the germline V gene are SGHVS and FNYEAQ. The CDR3 region has the DNA TGTGCCAGCAGCCCTACAGATTGGAACACCGGGGAGCTGTTTTTT. Protein: CASSPTDWNTGELFF.

There are many counts of this clonotype. The chain couples TRBV2 to TRBJ2-7; the D gene is possibly TRBD1 (5 bases). The germline V gene encodes CDR1 SNHLY and CDR2 FYNNEI. The CDR3 length is 13 residues. Trimming shortened V by 2 bases and J by 3 bases, and 8 bases separated the two germline ends. The CDR3 bases are TGTGCCAGCAGTGAATGGGGCCTCTACGAGCAGTACTTC. Its translation is CASSEWGLYEQYF. Looking up the rest from reference TRBV2 and TRBJ2-7 gives the full variable domain: EPEVTQTPSHQVTQMGQEVILRCVPISNHLYFYWYRQILGQKVEFLVSFYNNEISEKSEIFDDQFSVERPDGSNFTLKIRSTKLEDSAMYFCASSEWGLYEQYFGPGTRLTVT.

This clonotype was counted a few times. The chain combines TRBV6-1 with TRBJ1-4; weak D call: TRBD1 (5 bases). The V gene lost 6 bases and the J gene lost 8 bases, with 16 bases spanning the gap. Germline V gene data show CDR1 as MNHNS and CDR2 as SASEGT. The CDR3 is 14 amino acids. CDR3 nucleotides: TGTGCCAGCAGCCTCCGGGACGGACAAGAAAAACTGTTTTTT. Translation gives CASSLRDGQEKLFF.

Here the CDR3 reads CASSLVGGHEQYV. For the CDR3, the DNA is TGTGCCAGCAGCTTAGTTGGGGGCCACGAGCAGTACGTC. V gene TRBV7-9 combines with J gene TRBJ2-7; D might be TRBD1 (6 bases). Between the trimmed V and J ends, which lost 1 base and 5 bases, there was a span of 9 bases. Germline V gene data show CDR1 as SEHNR and CDR2 as FQNEAQ (reference sequence). The CDR3 extends over 13 amino acids.

Only a few counts were recorded for this clonotype. The rearrangement uses TRBV4-2 and TRBJ2-7; no firm D call. Trimming shortened V by 4 bases and J by 0 bases, and 37 bases separated the two germline ends. The germline V gene has CDR1 LGHNA and CDR2 YNFKEQ. The CDR3 is 23 amino acids. CDR3 sequence (DNA): TGTGCCAGCAGCCTACGACCGACCCTTTCACCTAAAACACCTTGGACGATCTCCTACGAGCAGTACTTC. Encoded protein: CASSLRPTLSPKTPWTISYEQYF.

This clonotype was seen many times. The V gene is TRBV6-5, the J gene TRBJ1-1; D is unresolved. Germline loops: CDR1 MNHEY, CDR2 SVGAGI. CDR3 length: 16 residues. V was cut by 0 bases and J by 8 bases, with 19 bases left in between. CDR3 in amino acids: CASSYSIGTNYVEAFF. The CDR3 DNA reads TGTGCCAGCAGTTACTCGATCGGCACCAATTATGTCGAAGCTTTCTTT.

This clonotype was detected only a few times. The rearrangement joins TRBV6-5 to TRBJ1-2, with D possibly matching TRBD1 (5 bases). Trimming took off 0 bases at V and 8 bases at J, with 13 bases between the two ends. Germline values: CDR1 MNHEY, CDR2 SVGAGI. The CDR3 is 14 amino acids. The CDR3 DNA is TGTGCCAGCAGTTACTCGAGTGCAGGGCACGGCTACACCTTC. It translates to CASSYSSAGHGYTF.

This clonotype was counted at least ten times. The V and J genes are TRBV11-2 and TRBJ2-5; no firm D call. This CDR3 has 14 amino acids. Germline values: CDR1 SGHAT, CDR2 FQNNGV. The V and J ends lost 0 bases and 4 bases respectively, with 9 bases between them. The CDR3 coding sequence is TGTGCCAGCAGCTTAGACAACATCGCAGAGACCCAGTACTTC. Translated, it gives CASSLDNIAETQYF. Filled out from reference TRBV11-2 and TRBJ2-5, the complete variable domain reads EAGVAQSPRYKIIEKRQSVAFWCNPISGHATLYWYQQILGQGPKLLIQFQNNGVVDDSQLPKDRFSAERLKGVDSTLKIQPAKLEDSAVYLCASSLDNIAETQYFGPGTRLLVL.

This clonotype was counted many times. DNA for the CDR3: TGTGCCAGCAGTGAACAGGGGGCGCCTGGCTACACCTTC. Translated: CASSEQGAPGYTF. The J gene is TRBJ1-2, the V gene TRBV2; 8 bases match TRBD1. The CDR3 has 13 residues. Trimming at V came to 2 bases and at J to 7 bases, leaving 3 bases not matched to a gene. CDR1 is SNHLY, CDR2 FYNNEI, per germline.

This clonotype was picked up many times. The genes are TRBV7-9 and TRBJ1-5; 7 bases match TRBD1. The V gene end was trimmed by 4 bases and the J gene end by 4 bases; junction bases not matched to a gene: 4. The CDR3 length is 14 residues. Germline V gives CDR1 SEHNR, CDR2 FQNEAQ (reference sequence). The CDR3 reads CASSYDRENQPQHF. CDR3 sequence (DNA): TGTGCCAGCAGCTACGACAGGGAAAATCAGCCCCAGCATTTT.

This rearrangement joins TRBV6-1 to TRBJ2-3; 7 bases are a match to TRBD2. Trimming took 2 bases from V and 10 from J; bases not matched to a gene: 9. CDR1 is MNHNS, CDR2 SASEGT, per germline. CDR3 length: 14 amino acids. The CDR3, as DNA: TGTGCCAGCAGTGAACTAGCGGATAGGATTTCGCAGTATTTT. This translates into CASSELADRISQYF.

The chain combines TRBV9 with TRBJ1-2; 7 nucleotides agree with TRBD1. V lost 3 bases and J lost 7; bases outside the gene matches: 9. The CDR3 contains 14 residues. Germline V gene data show CDR1 as SGDLS and CDR2 as YYNGEE. The CDR3 DNA reads as TGTGCCAGCAGCGCCGAGACAGGGCTGGGTGGCTACACCTTC. This encodes CASSAETGLGGYTF.

This clonotype was detected many times. The CDR3 is CASSIRGGGNTIYF. CDR3 nucleotides: TGTGCCAGTAGTATTAGAGGAGGTGGAAACACCATATATTTT. The genes are TRBV19 and TRBJ1-3, with unresolved D. The V end was cut by 3 bases, the J end by 3 bases, with 9 bases between. The CDR3 loop spans 14 amino acids. Germline CDR1 LNHDA, CDR2 SQIVND (reference sequence).

This clonotype showed up many times. The chain links TRBV19 to TRBJ1-6, with 8 positions matching TRBD1. The V gene's germline CDR1 is LNHDA and CDR2 SQIVND (reference sequence). With V trimmed by 2 bases and J by 10 bases, 10 bases remained unmatched. CDR3 length: 16 amino acids. The CDR3 DNA follows: TGTGCCAGTAGTATAACTCGGGCAGGGGGCTACTCACCCCTCCACTTT. Translating gives CASSITRAGGYSPLHF.

The V call is TRBV10-2, the J call TRBJ2-7, with 7 bases identical to TRBD2. Germline CDR1 reads WSHSY; CDR2 reads SAAADI. The CDR3 has 13 amino acids. V was clipped by 8 bases and J by 5 bases; unmatched bases: 9. Written as DNA, the CDR3 is TGCGCCAGCTCACGGGGGGTTTCCCACGAGCAGTACTTC. This encodes CASSRGVSHEQYF.

This clonotype was seen more than once but under ten times. The chain has TRBV19 and TRBJ2-1, with D unresolved. Trimming removed 5 bases from V and 0 bases from J, with 11 bases in between. Germline V CDR1 and CDR2: LNHDA, SQIVND (reference sequence). The CDR3 covers 15 residues. The CDR3 DNA is TGTGCCAGTAGTCTTCGTTTCAGCTCCTACAATGAGCAGTTCTTC. Translation gives CASSLRFSSYNEQFF.